This TCR beta chain was recorded in a study of blood T cell repertoires in COVID-19. About the study: COVID-19 samples from acute and convalescent phases originated in the United States, Italy and Spain. Nucleic acid was either cDNA or gDNA, and it came from T cells, B-cell-depleted T cells, or PBMCs.

V was shortened by 2 bases and J by 0 bases, with 9 bases between the two germline ends. The germline V gene has CDR1 SGHNT and CDR2 YYREEE (reference sequence). The CDR3 is 15 amino acids. In the source study's methods: It was from reference gene primer amplification that nucleated cell counts were estimated. This table comes from immunoSEQ multiplex PCR, and its TCRdb copy is limited to in-frame clones, with some not included. V and J calls and clone size come straight from that table; D and trimming were deduced from the DNA. The sample carries 150,000 or so clones, more than 75% recorded once. This clone was observed a single time.

Sequencing was done on a sample of peripheral blood. The TCR was taken from a human donor with acute or convalescent COVID-19. The donor label of this sample is uncertain. V usage is TRBV5-4 and J usage is TRBJ1-3, with a tentative D call TRBD1 (5 bases). CDR3 in amino acids: CASSLRGPSGNTIYF. Here the CDR3 DNA reads TGTGCCAGCAGCTTAAGGGGCCCCTCTGGAAACACCATATATTTT. The full variable domain, rest sourced from reference TRBV5-4 and TRBJ1-3, is ETGVTQSPTHLIKTRGQQVTLRCSSQSGHNTVSWYQQALGQGPQFIFQYYREEENGRGNFPPRFSGLQFPNYSSELNVNALELDDSALYLCASSLRGPSGNTIYFGEGSWLTVV.